This TCR beta chain originates from a study of cytomegalovirus exposure and HLA in healthy donors. A multiplex PCR was run with 60 Vbeta primers and 13 Jbeta primers. TCRdb's copy holds only in-frame clones and misses some; the assay was immunoSEQ multiplex PCR. The sample includes 95,000 to 110,000 clones, roughly 66% seen only once; the top ten take 2.5% to 4%. This CDR3 contains 13 residues. CDR1 is MDHEN, CDR2 SYDVKM, per germline. The germline V and J ends were trimmed by 3 bases and 3 bases, with 9 bases remaining between them. In its sample, this clone was seen once. Its matching antigen is unknown. General study findings and limits: As immune exposure information, only CMV serostatus was available. For most TCR sequences rarity was the rule, although some public TCRs occurred in many donors. A later analysis linked a missense variant in DCLRE1C to the trimming of TCR beta V and J genes.

Sequencing input: PBMCs. The rearrangement uses TRBV28 and TRBJ2-7, with a weak D call TRBD2 (5 bases). This receptor was obtained from a woman between 45 and 65 years old in good health and CMV-seronegative. In nucleotides, the CDR3 is TGTGCCAGCAGTTTCGCTAGCCTCTACGAGCAGTACTTC. Translating it yields CASSFASLYEQYF.